A selection of T cell receptor beta chains follows, all from one sample in a study of blood T cell repertoires in COVID-19. Data came from immunoSEQ multiplex PCR; TCRdb stores just in-frame clones and leaves some out. Of approximately 330,000 clones listed, over 80% are singletons. The sequencing sample was made of peripheral blood. The receptor set was obtained from a young man with COVID-19, enrolled during active disease. CDR3s include the opening cysteine and the closing phenylalanine or tryptophan. The order of the fields is clone size, V gene, J gene, D gene, CDR3 DNA, CDR3 protein. The D gene is left open where the match is weak. Clone size is shown for a subset of rows, as once, few, many or a class of expanded clone.

NA,TRBV28,TRBJ2-7,NA,TGTGCCAGCAGTTTAATCGGGGATTCATCCTACGAGCAGTACTTC,CASSLIGDSSYEQYF
NA,TRBV11-2,TRBJ2-7,NA,TGTGCCAGCAGCCCGCCCTGGCGGTCGCAGTACTTC,CASSPPWRSQYF
NA,TRBV9,TRBJ1-2,TRBD1,TGTGCCAGCAGCGTACCAGGGACAGGTGGTCGGGGCTACACCTTC,CASSVPGTGGRGYTF
NA,TRBV6-2/TRBV6-3,TRBJ1-5,NA,TGTGCCAGCAGTTACAGCAGGGGCCCAAATCAGCCCCAGCATTTT,CASSYSRGPNQPQHF
NA,TRBV7-9,TRBJ2-2,NA,TGTGCCAGCAGCTCTGGTGGGAGAGGTTTCACCGGGGAGCTGTTTTTT,CASSSGGRGFTGELFF
NA,TRBV18,TRBJ2-2,TRBD2,TGTGCCAGCTCGAGGGGACTAGCGTCCAACGGGGAGCTGTTTTTT,CASSRGLASNGELFF
NA,TRBV15,TRBJ1-6,NA,TGTGCCACCAGCAGGTTCAGGACCTCGGACTTGGGCTTGGGTTCACCCCTCCACTTT,CATSRFRTSDLGLGSPLHF
NA,TRBV12-3/TRBV12-4,TRBJ2-1,TRBD2,TGTGCCAGCAGTTTAGTTACGGGGGGTGAGCAGTTCTTC,CASSLVTGGEQFF
NA,TRBV27,TRBJ2-6,NA,TGTGCCAGCAGTTTACAGTCTGGGGCCAACGTCCTGACTTTC,CASSLQSGANVLTF
NA,TRBV2,TRBJ1-4,TRBD1,TGTGCCAGCATCACAGACAGGGTGGCGGAAAAACTGTTTTTT,CASITDRVAEKLFF
NA,TRBV24-1,TRBJ1-5,NA,TGTGCCACCAGTGATTCCAGGGGCAATCAGCCCCAGCATTTT,CATSDSRGNQPQHF
NA,TRBV30,TRBJ1-4,TRBD1,TGTGCCTGGAGTGCTAAACAGGGGGCTGGAGAAAAACTGTTTTTT,CAWSAKQGAGEKLFF
NA,TRBV6-6,TRBJ2-2,NA,TGTGCCATCCCCCTCGGGGCGAACACCGGGGAGCTGTTTTTT,CAIPLGANTGELFF
NA,TRBV5-1,TRBJ2-6,TRBD1,TGCGCCAGCAGCGTGAGACAGGGGGCTGGGGCCAACGTCCTGACTTTC,CASSVRQGAGANVLTF
NA,TRBV7-3,TRBJ2-1,NA,TGTGCCAGCAGCCCTTATCTGAGCAATGAGCAGTTCTTC,CASSPYLSNEQFF
NA,TRBV27,TRBJ1-2,TRBD1,TGTGCCAGCAGTTCGACAGGGACTAACTATGGCTACACCTTC,CASSSTGTNYGYTF
NA,TRBV9,TRBJ1-2,NA,TGTGCCAGCAGCGTAGGTGTCTTCATGGGAGATGGCTACACCTTC,CASSVGVFMGDGYTF
NA,TRBV5-8,TRBJ2-2,TRBD2,TGTGCCAGCAGCCTGACTAGCGGGAGTATTGCCGGGGAGCTGTTTTTT,CASSLTSGSIAGELFF
NA,TRBV19,TRBJ2-2,TRBD1,TGTGCCAGTAGTATAGGGGCCGGACAGGGCTACACCGGGGAGCTGTTTTTT,CASSIGAGQGYTGELFF
NA,TRBV11-2,TRBJ2-1,NA,TGTGCCAGCAGCTTAGGGGCAGACCAATCTTCCTACAATGAGCAGTTCTTC,CASSLGADQSSYNEQFF
NA,TRBV30,TRBJ1-1,NA,TGTGCCTGGAGCCTCGCGGGGAGGGGGGACACTGAAGCTTTCTTT,CAWSLAGRGDTEAFF
NA,TRBV5-5,TRBJ2-7,TRBD1,TGTGCCAGCAGCCTGGACAGGGTATACAACGAGCAGTACTTC,CASSLDRVYNEQYF
NA,TRBV14,TRBJ2-3,TRBD2,TGTGCCAGCAGCCAAGATCGCGGGGGGGCCGCAGATACGCAGTATTTT,CASSQDRGGAADTQYF
NA,TRBV25-1,TRBJ1-2,TRBD1,TGTGCCAGCAGTAATACAGGGGATTGGGGCTACACCTTC,CASSNTGDWGYTF
NA,TRBV30,TRBJ1-4,NA,TGTGCCTGGAGTGTTAGCTCGGTAAATGAAAAACTGTTTTTT,CAWSVSSVNEKLFF
few,TRBV27,TRBJ2-7,NA,TGTGCCAGCAGTTCTTCCGGGACAAGATACGAGCAGTACTTC,CASSSSGTRYEQYF
NA,TRBV4-3,TRBJ2-1,TRBD1,TGCGCCAGCAGCCAAGCCAAGGGACAGTACTACAATGAGCAGTTCTTC,CASSQAKGQYYNEQFF
few,TRBV19,TRBJ1-6,NA,TGTGCCAGTAGTACCCAGCACCTAACAGGAGACTATAATTCACCCCTCCACTTT,CASSTQHLTGDYNSPLHF
NA,TRBV28,TRBJ2-5,TRBD1,TGTGCCAGCAGTCTCCCGATCAGGGGGAAACGGGAGACCCAGTACTTC,CASSLPIRGKRETQYF